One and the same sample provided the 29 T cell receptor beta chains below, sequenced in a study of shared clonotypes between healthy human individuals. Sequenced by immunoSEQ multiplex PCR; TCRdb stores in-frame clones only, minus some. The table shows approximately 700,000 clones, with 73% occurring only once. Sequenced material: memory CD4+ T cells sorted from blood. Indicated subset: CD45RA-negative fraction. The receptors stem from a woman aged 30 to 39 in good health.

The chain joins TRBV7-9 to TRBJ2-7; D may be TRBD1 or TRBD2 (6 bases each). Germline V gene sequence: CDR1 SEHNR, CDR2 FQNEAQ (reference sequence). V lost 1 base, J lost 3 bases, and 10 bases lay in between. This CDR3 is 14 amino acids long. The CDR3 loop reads CASSLEGGSYEQYF. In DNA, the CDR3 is TGTGCCAGCAGCTTAGAGGGGGGAAGCTACGAGCAGTACTTC.

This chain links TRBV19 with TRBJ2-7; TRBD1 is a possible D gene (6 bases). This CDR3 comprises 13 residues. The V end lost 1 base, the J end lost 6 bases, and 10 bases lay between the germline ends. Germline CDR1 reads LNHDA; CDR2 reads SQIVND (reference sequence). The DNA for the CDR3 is TGTGCCAGTAGTATAGTAGCAGGGGCCGAGCAGTACTTC. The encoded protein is CASSIVAGAEQYF. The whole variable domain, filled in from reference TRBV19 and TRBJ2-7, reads DGGITQSPKYLFRKEGQNVTLSCEQNLNHDAMYWYRQDPGQGLRLIYYSQIVNDFQKGDIAEGYSVSREKKESFPLTVTSAQKNPTAFYLCASSIVAGAEQYFGPGTRLTVT.

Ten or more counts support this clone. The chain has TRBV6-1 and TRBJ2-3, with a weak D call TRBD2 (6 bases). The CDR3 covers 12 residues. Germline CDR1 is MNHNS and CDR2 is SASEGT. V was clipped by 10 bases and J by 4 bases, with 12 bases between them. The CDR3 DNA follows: TGTGCCACCCGGGGGTCCCCAGATACGCAGTATTTT. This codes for CATRGSPDTQYF.

The CDR3 DNA reads TGTGCCAGCGGGTCGGGATATGAGACCCAGTACTTC. Protein product: CASGSGYETQYF. V gene TRBV28 combines with J gene TRBJ2-5; TRBD2 might be the D (5 bases). Germline-derived CDR1 and CDR2 are MDHEN and SYDVKM. This CDR3 contains 12 residues. Trimming removed 8 bases at V and 5 bases at J, with 12 bases between.

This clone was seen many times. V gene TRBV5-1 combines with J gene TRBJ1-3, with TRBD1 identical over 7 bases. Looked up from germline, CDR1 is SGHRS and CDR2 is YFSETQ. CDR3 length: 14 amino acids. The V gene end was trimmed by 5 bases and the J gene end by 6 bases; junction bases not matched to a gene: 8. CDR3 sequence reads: CASSPGTAQNTIYF. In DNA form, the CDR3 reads TGCGCCAGCAGTCCGGGGACAGCCCAAAACACCATATATTTT.

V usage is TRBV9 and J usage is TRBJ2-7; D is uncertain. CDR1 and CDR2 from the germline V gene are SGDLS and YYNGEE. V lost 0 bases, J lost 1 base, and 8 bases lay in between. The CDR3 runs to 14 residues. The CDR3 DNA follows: TGTGCCAGCAGCGTAGATGGATCTTCCTACGAGCAGTACTTC. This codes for CASSVDGSSYEQYF.

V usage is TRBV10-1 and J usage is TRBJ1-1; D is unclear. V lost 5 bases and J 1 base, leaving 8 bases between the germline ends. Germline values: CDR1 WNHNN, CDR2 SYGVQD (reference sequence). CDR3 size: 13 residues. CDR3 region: CASSSHQNTEAFF. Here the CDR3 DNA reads TGCGCCAGCAGTAGCCATCAGAACACTGAAGCTTTCTTT.

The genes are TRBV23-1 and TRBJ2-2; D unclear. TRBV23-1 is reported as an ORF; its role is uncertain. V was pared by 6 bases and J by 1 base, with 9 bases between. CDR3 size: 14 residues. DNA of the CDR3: TGCGCCAGCAGAAACTGGAGGAACACCGGGGAGCTGTTTTTT. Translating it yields CASRNWRNTGELFF.

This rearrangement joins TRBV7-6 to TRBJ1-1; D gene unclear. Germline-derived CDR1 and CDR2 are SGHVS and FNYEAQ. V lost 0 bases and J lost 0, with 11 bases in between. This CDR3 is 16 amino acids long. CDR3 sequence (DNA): TGTGCCAGCAGCTTAGCCGGGGTCGGTATGAACACTGAAGCTTTCTTT. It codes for CASSLAGVGMNTEAFF.

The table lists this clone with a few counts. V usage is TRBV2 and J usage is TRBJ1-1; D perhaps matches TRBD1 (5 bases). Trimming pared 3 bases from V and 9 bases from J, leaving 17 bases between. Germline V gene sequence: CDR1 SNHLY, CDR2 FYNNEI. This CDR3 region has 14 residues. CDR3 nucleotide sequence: TGTGCCAGCAGTGAGCTCGGGGGGGTACTAAAAGCTTTCTTT. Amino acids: CASSELGGVLKAFF.

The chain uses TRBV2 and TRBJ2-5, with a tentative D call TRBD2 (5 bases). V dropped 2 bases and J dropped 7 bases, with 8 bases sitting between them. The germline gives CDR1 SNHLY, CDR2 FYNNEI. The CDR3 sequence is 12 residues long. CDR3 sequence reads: CASSERAGTQYF. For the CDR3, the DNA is TGTGCCAGCAGTGAAAGGGCGGGGACCCAGTACTTC.

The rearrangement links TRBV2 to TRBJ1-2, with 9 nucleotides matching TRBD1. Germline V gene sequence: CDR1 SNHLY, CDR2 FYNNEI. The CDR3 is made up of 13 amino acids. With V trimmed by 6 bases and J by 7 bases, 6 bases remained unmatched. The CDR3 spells CASRTGTGLGYTF. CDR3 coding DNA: TGTGCCAGCAGGACCGGGACAGGGCTTGGCTACACCTTC.

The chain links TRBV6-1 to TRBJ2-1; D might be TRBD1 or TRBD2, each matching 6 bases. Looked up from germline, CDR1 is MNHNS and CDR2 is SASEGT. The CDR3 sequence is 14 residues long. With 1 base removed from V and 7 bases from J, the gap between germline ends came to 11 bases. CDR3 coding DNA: TGTGCCAGCAGTGAAGAAAGGGGGAGGAATGAGCAGTTCTTC. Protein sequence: CASSEERGRNEQFF.

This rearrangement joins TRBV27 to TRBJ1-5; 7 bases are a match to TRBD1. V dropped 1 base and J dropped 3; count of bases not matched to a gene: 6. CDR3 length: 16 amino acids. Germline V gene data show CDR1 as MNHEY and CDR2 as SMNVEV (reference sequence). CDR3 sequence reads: CASSLFPGGSNQPQHF. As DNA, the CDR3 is TGTGCCAGCAGTTTATTCCCAGGGGGGTCCAATCAGCCCCAGCATTTT.

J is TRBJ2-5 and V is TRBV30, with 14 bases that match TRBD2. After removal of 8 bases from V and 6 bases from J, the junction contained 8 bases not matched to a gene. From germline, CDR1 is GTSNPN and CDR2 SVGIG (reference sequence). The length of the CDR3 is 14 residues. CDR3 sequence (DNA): TGTGCCCAAGGGACTAGCGGGAGATTAAAGACCCAGTACTTC. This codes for CAQGTSGRLKTQYF.

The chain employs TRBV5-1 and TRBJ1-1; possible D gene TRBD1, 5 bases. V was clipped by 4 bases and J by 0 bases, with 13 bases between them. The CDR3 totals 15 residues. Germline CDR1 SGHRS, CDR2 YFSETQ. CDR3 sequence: CASSPYRGMNTEAFF. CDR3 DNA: TGCGCCAGCAGCCCATATAGGGGTATGAACACTGAAGCTTTCTTT. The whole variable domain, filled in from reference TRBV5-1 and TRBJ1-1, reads KAGVTQTPRYLIKTRGQQVTLSCSPISGHRSVSWYQQTPGQGLQFLFEYFSETQRNKGNFPGRFSGRQFSNSRSEMNVSTLELGDSALYLCASSPYRGMNTEAFFGQGTRLTVV.

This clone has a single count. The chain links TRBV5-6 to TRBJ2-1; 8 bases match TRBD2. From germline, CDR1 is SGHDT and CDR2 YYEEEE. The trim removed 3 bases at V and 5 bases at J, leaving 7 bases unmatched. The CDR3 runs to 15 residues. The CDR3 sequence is CASSWGLVNDNEQFF. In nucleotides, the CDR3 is TGTGCCAGCAGCTGGGGACTAGTTAACGACAATGAGCAGTTCTTC. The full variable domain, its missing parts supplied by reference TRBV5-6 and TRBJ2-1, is DAGVTQSPTHLIKTRGQQVTLRCSPKSGHDTVSWYQQALGQGPQFIFQYYEEEERQRGNFPDRFSGHQFPNYSSELNVNALLLGDSALYLCASSWGLVNDNEQFFGPGTRLTVL.

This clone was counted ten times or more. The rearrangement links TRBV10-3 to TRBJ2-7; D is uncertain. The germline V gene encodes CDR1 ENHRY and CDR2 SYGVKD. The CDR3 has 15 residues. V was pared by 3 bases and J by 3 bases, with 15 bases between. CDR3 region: CAISDWQVGNYEQYF. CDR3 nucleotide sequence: TGTGCCATCAGTGATTGGCAGGTGGGAAACTACGAGCAGTACTTC.

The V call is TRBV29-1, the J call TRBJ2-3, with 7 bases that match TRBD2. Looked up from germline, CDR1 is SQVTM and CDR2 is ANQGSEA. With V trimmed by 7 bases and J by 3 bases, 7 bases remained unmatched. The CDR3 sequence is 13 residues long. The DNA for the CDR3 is TGCAGCGGACGGGGGGAAACGACAGATACGCAGTATTTT. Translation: CSGRGETTDTQYF.

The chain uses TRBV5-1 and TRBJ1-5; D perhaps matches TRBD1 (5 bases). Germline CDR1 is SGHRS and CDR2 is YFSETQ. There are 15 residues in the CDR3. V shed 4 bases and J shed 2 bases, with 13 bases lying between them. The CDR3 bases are TGCGCCAGCAGCCCCGGAAGGGACGGCAATCAGCCCCAGCATTTT. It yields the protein CASSPGRDGNQPQHF.

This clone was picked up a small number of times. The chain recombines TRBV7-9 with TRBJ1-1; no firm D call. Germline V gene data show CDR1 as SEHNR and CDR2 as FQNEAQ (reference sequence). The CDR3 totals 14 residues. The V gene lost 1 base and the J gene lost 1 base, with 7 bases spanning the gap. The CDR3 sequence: CASSLVKTNTEAFF. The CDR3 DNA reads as TGTGCCAGCAGCTTAGTTAAGACGAACACTGAAGCTTTCTTT.

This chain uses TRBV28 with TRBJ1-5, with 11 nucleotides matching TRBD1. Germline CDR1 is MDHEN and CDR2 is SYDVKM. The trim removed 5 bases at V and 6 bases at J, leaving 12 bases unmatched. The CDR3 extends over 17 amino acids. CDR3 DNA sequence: TGTGCCAGCAGTGGGGCCCGGACAGGGGGCTTTGGTCAGCCCCAGCATTTT. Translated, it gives CASSGARTGGFGQPQHF.

The CDR3 DNA reads TGCACCAGCAGCCAAGAGCCGGGCGGGCGCTCCTACGAGCAGTACTTC. This translates into CTSSQEPGGRSYEQYF. The chain joins TRBV1 to TRBJ2-7; the tabulated D call, TRBD2, remains unverified against the DNA. TRBV1 is assigned pseudogene status. The CDR3 is 16 residues long.

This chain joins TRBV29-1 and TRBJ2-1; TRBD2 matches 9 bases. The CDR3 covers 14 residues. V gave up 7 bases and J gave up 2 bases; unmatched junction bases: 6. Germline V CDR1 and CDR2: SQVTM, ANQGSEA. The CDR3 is CSGRLADTYNEQFF. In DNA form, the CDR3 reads TGCAGCGGCCGACTAGCGGATACCTACAATGAGCAGTTCTTC.

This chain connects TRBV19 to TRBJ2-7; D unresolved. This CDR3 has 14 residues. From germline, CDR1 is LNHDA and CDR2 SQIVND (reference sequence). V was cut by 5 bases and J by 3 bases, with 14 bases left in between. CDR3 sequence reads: CASSLRHGYYEQYF. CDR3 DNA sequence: TGTGCCAGTAGTCTCCGACATGGGTACTACGAGCAGTACTTC. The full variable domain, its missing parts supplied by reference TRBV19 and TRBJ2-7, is DGGITQSPKYLFRKEGQNVTLSCEQNLNHDAMYWYRQDPGQGLRLIYYSQIVNDFQKGDIAEGYSVSREKKESFPLTVTSAQKNPTAFYLCASSLRHGYYEQYFGPGTRLTVT.

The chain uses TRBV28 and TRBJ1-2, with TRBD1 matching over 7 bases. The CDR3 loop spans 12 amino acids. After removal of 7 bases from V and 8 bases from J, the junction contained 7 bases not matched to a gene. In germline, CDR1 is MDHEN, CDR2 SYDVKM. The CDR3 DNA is TGTGCCAGCAACCCGACAGGGTTGGGCTACACCTTC. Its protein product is CASNPTGLGYTF.

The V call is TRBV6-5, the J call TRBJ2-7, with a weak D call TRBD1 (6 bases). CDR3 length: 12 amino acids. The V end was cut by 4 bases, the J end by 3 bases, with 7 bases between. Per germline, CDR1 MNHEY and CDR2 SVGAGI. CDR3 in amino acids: CASSWDNYEQYF. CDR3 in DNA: TGTGCCAGCAGTTGGGACAACTACGAGCAGTACTTC.

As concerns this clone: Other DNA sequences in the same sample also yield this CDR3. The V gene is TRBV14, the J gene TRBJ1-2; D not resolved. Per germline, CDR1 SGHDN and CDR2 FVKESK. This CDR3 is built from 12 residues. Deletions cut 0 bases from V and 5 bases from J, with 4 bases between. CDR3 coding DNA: TGTGCCAGCAGCCAAGAACTTTATGGCTACACCTTC. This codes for CASSQELYGYTF.

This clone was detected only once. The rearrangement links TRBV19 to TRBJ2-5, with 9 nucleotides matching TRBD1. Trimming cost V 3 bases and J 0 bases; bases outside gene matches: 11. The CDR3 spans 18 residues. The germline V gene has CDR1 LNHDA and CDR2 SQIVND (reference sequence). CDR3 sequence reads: CASSILKGQGGDQETQYF. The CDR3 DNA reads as TGTGCCAGTAGTATCCTAAAGGGACAGGGAGGAGACCAAGAGACCCAGTACTTC. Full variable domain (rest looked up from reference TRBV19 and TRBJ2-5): DGGITQSPKYLFRKEGQNVTLSCEQNLNHDAMYWYRQDPGQGLRLIYYSQIVNDFQKGDIAEGYSVSREKKESFPLTVTSAQKNPTAFYLCASSILKGQGGDQETQYFGPGTRLLVL.